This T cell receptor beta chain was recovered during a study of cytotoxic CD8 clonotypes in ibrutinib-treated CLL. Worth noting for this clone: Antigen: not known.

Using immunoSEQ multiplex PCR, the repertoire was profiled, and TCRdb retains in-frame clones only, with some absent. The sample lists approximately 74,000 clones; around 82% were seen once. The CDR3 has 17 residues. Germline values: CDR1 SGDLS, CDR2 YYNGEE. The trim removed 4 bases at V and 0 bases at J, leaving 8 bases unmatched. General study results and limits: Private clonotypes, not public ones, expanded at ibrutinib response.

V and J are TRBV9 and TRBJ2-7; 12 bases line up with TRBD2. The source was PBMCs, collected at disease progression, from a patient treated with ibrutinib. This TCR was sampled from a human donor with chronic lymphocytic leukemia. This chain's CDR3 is CASSPTGTSGFSYEQYF. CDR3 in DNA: TGTGCCAGCAGCCCAACCGGGACTAGCGGGTTCTCCTACGAGCAGTACTTC.